One and the same sample provided the 29 T cell receptor beta chains below, sequenced in a study of identical twins. Each CDR3 protein gets one entry after TCRdb re-called the 5' RACE reads with MiXCR. The sample has hundreds of thousands of distinct CDR3 sequences; around 6% are singletons. The sample comprised naive T cells sorted from blood. The receptors stem from a man younger than 35 in good health.

This clonotype was seen ten or more times. This sequence joins TRBV10-3 and TRBJ2-7; 7 nucleotides agree with TRBD1. Trimming removed 2 bases from V and 3 bases from J; junction bases left unmatched: 1. The CDR3 contains 13 residues. Looked up from germline, CDR1 is ENHRY and CDR2 is SYGVKD. In nucleotides, the CDR3 is TGTGCCATCAGTGAGGGGGACAGCTACGAGCAGTACTTC. Protein: CAISEGDSYEQYF.

This clonotype was seen a handful of times. The DNA for the CDR3 is TGTGCCAGCAGCCTCGAGGACAAAAGGGGCGAGCAGTACTTC. Encoded protein: CASSLEDKRGEQYF. The chain couples TRBV7-8 to TRBJ2-7, with D maybe TRBD1 (5 bases). Germline CDR1 reads SGHVS; CDR2 reads FQNEAQ. V lost 5 bases and J 6 bases, leaving 17 bases between the germline ends. This CDR3 has 14 residues.

This clonotype was recorded many times. V and J are TRBV20-1 and TRBJ2-1; 8 bases agree with TRBD2. CDR1 and CDR2 from the germline V gene are DFQATT and SNEGSKA (reference sequence). The CDR3 extends over 15 amino acids. The V and J ends lost 0 bases and 7 bases, in that order; junction bases with no gene match: 8. The CDR3 spells CSARDLSGGPNEQFF. The CDR3 nucleotides read TGCAGTGCTAGAGATCTCTCGGGAGGGCCTAATGAGCAGTTCTTC.

The chain has TRBV7-2 and TRBJ2-7; a possible D gene is TRBD2 (5 bases). There are 13 residues in the CDR3. V was cut by 3 bases and J by 6 bases, with 12 bases left in between. Germline assignment: CDR1 SGHTA and CDR2 FQGNSA. The CDR3 nucleotides are TGTGCCAGCAGCTTGGGCCTCGGAGGCGAGCAGTACTTC. Protein: CASSLGLGGEQYF.

This clonotype showed up just a few times. The chain is built from TRBV24-1 and TRBJ2-3, with 8 bases that match TRBD2. V was pared by 0 bases and J by 2 bases, with 15 bases of the junction left unmatched. CDR1 is KGHDR, CDR2 SFDVKD, per germline. CDR3 length: 20 residues. The CDR3 DNA reads as TGTGCCACCAGTGATTTGGGCCGTGGGGCTAGCGGGCGCGCCACAGATACGCAGTATTTT. Translating it yields CATSDLGRGASGRATDTQYF.

V is TRBV4-3 and J is TRBJ1-5; D is perhaps TRBD1 (6 bases). Germline values: CDR1 LGHNA, CDR2 YSLEER. The V end was cut by 0 bases, the J end by 3 bases, with 12 bases between. The CDR3 has 16 amino acids. As DNA, the CDR3 is TGCGCCAGCAGCCAAGAGAGGGGGTACGACAATCAGCCCCAGCATTTT. It specifies CASSQERGYDNQPQHF.

This clonotype was found many times. The rearrangement uses TRBV12-3 or TRBV12-4 and TRBJ2-2; 9 nucleotides match TRBD1. J gave up 3 bases and V 6 bases, and 8 bases lay outside the gene matches. This CDR3 is 16 amino acids long. The CDR3 coding sequence is TGTGCCAGCAGGGCCCTCCGGGACAGGGACACCGGGGAGCTGTTTTTT. Amino acid sequence: CASRALRDRDTGELFF.

This clonotype was counted ten times or more. The chain combines TRBV27 with TRBJ1-5; TRBD1 might be the D (6 bases). In germline, CDR1 is MNHEY, CDR2 SMNVEV (reference sequence). This CDR3 spans 15 amino acids. V shed 6 bases and J shed 1 base, with 13 bases lying between them. The CDR3 loop reads CASRRTQGSNQPQHF. The CDR3 DNA reads as TGTGCCAGCAGAAGGACCCAGGGGAGCAATCAGCCCCAGCATTTT.

This clonotype has a count of ten or more. The rearrangement uses TRBV12-3 or TRBV12-4 and TRBJ1-3; TRBD1 might be the D (6 bases). This CDR3 has 16 amino acids. Trimming cost V 4 bases and J 1 base, with 14 bases left between them. In nucleotides, the CDR3 is TGTGCCAGCAGTTCCCTTACAGGGCCTTCTGGAAACACCATATATTTT. This gives the protein CASSSLTGPSGNTIYF.

The chain couples TRBV12-3 or TRBV12-4 to TRBJ2-5; 8 bases map to TRBD1. V shed 7 bases, J shed 6 bases, and the junction held 4 bases outside the gene matches. This CDR3 has 12 amino acids. Here the CDR3 DNA reads TGTGCCAGCAATAACAGGGGGAAGACCCAGTACTTC. It yields the protein CASNNRGKTQYF.

The chain employs TRBV7-9 and TRBJ1-1; D remains unclear. V lost 3 bases and J 3 bases, leaving 14 bases between the germline ends. The CDR3 extends over 15 amino acids. CDR1 SEHNR and CDR2 FQNEAQ come from the germline V gene (reference sequence). CDR3 residues: CASSFYLGGDTEAFF. CDR3 bases: TGTGCCAGCAGCTTCTATCTGGGTGGGGACACTGAAGCTTTCTTT.

This chain connects TRBV7-9 to TRBJ1-2; D remains unclear. Germline V gene lookup returns CDR1 SEHNR and CDR2 FQNEAQ (reference sequence). The CDR3 is 15 amino acids. The V end lost 1 base, the J end lost 4 bases, and 13 bases lay between the germline ends. CDR3 amino acids: CASSLGSLYGYGYTF. The CDR3 DNA follows: TGTGCCAGCAGCTTAGGATCCTTATATGGCTATGGCTACACCTTC.

The chain joins TRBV6-6 to TRBJ2-7; the D is unclear. Germline assignment: CDR1 MNHNY and CDR2 SVGAGI (reference sequence). V shed 5 bases and J shed 5 bases, with 7 bases lying between them. The CDR3 is 11 residues long. The CDR3 sequence: CASSPLDEQYF. The DNA for the CDR3 is TGTGCCAGCAGTCCGTTGGACGAGCAGTACTTC.

This clonotype was found many times. The chain uses TRBV7-9 and TRBJ2-1, with 7 bases identical to TRBD2. This CDR3 is built from 17 residues. The J segment lost 8 bases and the V segment lost 1 base, leaving 14 bases of the junction unmatched. CDR1 is SEHNR, CDR2 FQNEAQ, per germline (reference sequence). Here the CDR3 reads CASSLGLGSGDAYEQFF. The CDR3, as DNA: TGTGCCAGCAGCTTAGGTCTGGGGAGCGGGGACGCCTATGAGCAGTTCTTC.

The chain couples TRBV11-3 to TRBJ1-1; a weak D match, TRBD1 (5 bases). The germline V gene has CDR1 SGHNT and CDR2 YENEEA. V was trimmed by 1 base and J by 1 base, leaving 16 bases between them. CDR3 size: 17 residues. The CDR3 sequence is CASSLAERGGKNTEAFF. The CDR3 nucleotides read TGTGCCAGCAGCTTAGCCGAACGGGGGGGGAAGAACACTGAAGCTTTCTTT. Together with reference TRBV11-3 and TRBJ1-1, the CDR3 gives the full variable domain: EAGVVQSPRYKIIEKKQPVAFWCNPISGHNTLYWYLQNLGQGPELLIRYENEEAVDDSQLPKDRFSAERLKGVDSTLKIQPAELGDSAVYLCASSLAERGGKNTEAFFGQGTRLTVV.

This clonotype was seen only a few times. The chain is built from TRBV9 and TRBJ2-1, with 11 bases aligning to TRBD2. J gave up 8 bases and V 2 bases, and 6 bases lay outside the gene matches. The germline V gene has CDR1 SGDLS and CDR2 YYNGEE. The length of the CDR3 is 15 residues. DNA of the CDR3: TGTGCCAGCAGCGTTAGCGGGAGGGGGTCGGATGAGCAGTTCTTC. This codes for CASSVSGRGSDEQFF.

This clonotype was counted at least ten times. The J gene is TRBJ2-1, the V gene TRBV9; D assignment may be TRBD1 or TRBD2 (5 bases each). This CDR3 region has 14 residues. The ends were cut back, 6 bases at V and 0 bases at J, with 10 bases in the middle. Germline V gene sequence: CDR1 SGDLS, CDR2 YYNGEE. The CDR3 here is CASTSGHSYNEQFF. The CDR3 region has the DNA TGTGCCAGCACTTCGGGGCACTCCTACAATGAGCAGTTCTTC.

This clonotype occurred many times. The chain has TRBV6-2 or TRBV6-3 and TRBJ1-5; D may be TRBD1 (6 bases). CDR3 length: 19 residues. CDR1 and CDR2 (germline): MNHEY, SVGEGT. V was shortened by 6 bases and J by 2 bases, with 26 bases between the two germline ends. The chain's CDR3 is CASSLRLPLNDRRNQPQHF. The CDR3 DNA sequence: TGTGCCAGCAGCCTAAGATTGCCCTTGAACGACAGGCGCAATCAGCCCCAGCATTTT.

This clonotype was seen more than once but under ten times. The chain has TRBV20-1 and TRBJ1-1; D gene unclear. Germline CDR1 and CDR2: DFQATT and SNEGSKA (reference sequence). Deletions cut 5 bases from V and 1 base from J, with 8 bases between. CDR3 size: 12 residues. The CDR3 is CSAEGWNTEAFF. The CDR3 bases are TGCAGTGCTGAAGGGTGGAACACTGAAGCTTTCTTT.

The CDR3 DNA is TGTGCCAGCAGTGAAGCCGTCCGGCCGAACTATGGCTACACCTTC. This codes for CASSEAVRPNYGYTF. J is TRBJ1-2 and V is TRBV2; no clear D gene. Germline assignment: CDR1 SNHLY and CDR2 FYNNEI. The CDR3 is 15 residues long. The germline V and J ends were trimmed by 0 bases and 2 bases, with 10 bases remaining between them.

The sample holds a few counts of this clonotype. CDR3 amino acids: CASSHAVLAKNIQYF. The CDR3 DNA follows: TGTGCCAGCAGTCACGCGGTCTTAGCCAAAAACATTCAGTACTTC. The chain combines TRBV3-1 with TRBJ2-4; no reliable D call. The CDR3 contains 15 residues. CDR1 and CDR2 (germline): LGHDT, YNNKEL (reference sequence). Trimming removed 6 bases at V and 0 bases at J, with 12 bases between.

There are many counts of this clonotype. The chain recombines TRBV29-1 with TRBJ1-5; D gene unclear. Germline assignment: CDR1 SQVTM and CDR2 ANQGSEA. The CDR3 sequence is 12 residues long. V was pared by 8 bases and J by 2 bases, with 10 bases between. The CDR3 sequence is CSFGDGNQPQHF. As DNA, the CDR3 is TGCAGCTTTGGGGATGGCAATCAGCCCCAGCATTTT.

In nucleotides, the CDR3 is TGTGCCAGCAGCCCCGACAGGGGAGCTGGAAACACCATATATTTT. Its protein product is CASSPDRGAGNTIYF. The gene calls are TRBV12-3 or TRBV12-4 and TRBJ1-3; the match to TRBD1 covers 8 bases. V gave up 6 bases and J gave up 2 bases; unmatched junction bases: 6. The length of the CDR3 is 15 residues.

At least ten counts were recorded for this clonotype. The chain uses TRBV12-3 or TRBV12-4 and TRBJ2-1, with a weak D call TRBD2 (5 bases). The CDR3 loop spans 13 amino acids. V was clipped by 6 bases and J by 2 bases, with 8 bases between them. In DNA form, the CDR3 reads TGTGCCAGCAGGCCCGGGACCTACAATGAGCAGTTCTTC. It encodes CASRPGTYNEQFF.

The chain uses TRBV11-2 and TRBJ1-5; TRBD1 matches at 8 bases. After removal of 0 bases from V and 8 bases from J, the junction contained 6 bases not matched to a gene. The germline V gene has CDR1 SGHAT and CDR2 FQNNGV. This CDR3 is 15 amino acids long. As DNA, the CDR3 is TGTGCCAGCAGCTTAGAAGCAGGGGGCCAGGAGCCCCAGCATTTT. Translated: CASSLEAGGQEPQHF.

This clonotype was observed a handful of times. The J gene is TRBJ1-2, the V gene TRBV6-5, with 8 bases that match TRBD1. The CDR3 loop spans 16 amino acids. Germline V gene data show CDR1 as MNHEY and CDR2 as SVGAGI. Trimming cost V 2 bases and J 6 bases; bases outside gene matches: 11. CDR3 sequence reads: CASSYATTGVGNGYTF. CDR3 sequence (DNA): TGTGCCAGCAGTTACGCAACGACAGGGGTCGGCAATGGCTACACCTTC.

This clonotype was observed at least ten times. The J gene is TRBJ2-3, the V gene TRBV4-1; no definite D call. Germline assignment: CDR1 MGHRA and CDR2 YSYEKL. The CDR3 covers 14 residues. Trimming removed 2 bases at V and 1 base at J, with 7 bases between. The CDR3 loop is CASSQSIGTDTQYF. For the CDR3, the DNA is TGCGCCAGCAGCCAATCGATCGGCACAGATACGCAGTATTTT.

A few counts support this clonotype. This sequence joins TRBV4-2 and TRBJ2-5; either TRBD1 or TRBD2 may fit D (5 bases each). The germline V and J ends were trimmed by 0 bases and 5 bases, with 16 bases remaining between them. The CDR3 is 16 amino acids. The germline V gene has CDR1 LGHNA and CDR2 YNFKEQ. CDR3 sequence reads: CASSQESGQAGETQYF. The DNA for the CDR3 is TGTGCCAGCAGCCAAGAGTCGGGGCAGGCGGGTGAGACCCAGTACTTC.

The table lists this clonotype with many counts. The DNA for the CDR3 is TGTGCCAGCAGCTTAAACTCTGGGGCCAACGTCCTGACTTTC. This translates into CASSLNSGANVLTF. V usage is TRBV6-5 and J usage is TRBJ2-6; no definite D call. The CDR3 extends over 14 amino acids. Germline V gene lookup returns CDR1 MNHEY and CDR2 SVGAGI. Trimming took off 6 bases at V and 0 bases at J, with 6 bases between the two ends.